Listed below are T cell receptor beta chains from one sample, sequenced in a study of T cell repertoires in cytomegalovirus infection. One entry per CDR3 protein, called by TCRdb with MiXCR from the reads. The repertoire has roughly 120,000 distinct CDR3 sequences, 30% to 40% of them found once; the top ten carry about 53%. Their target antigens are unknown. Sequenced here: CD8+ T cells from cultured PBMCs, sampled from culture after CMV antigen stimulation. The origin of the receptors is a human donor in good health (CMV status not recorded). Some clones in this sample may be carry-over from other donors' samples. CDR3s include the opening cysteine and the closing phenylalanine or tryptophan. Each record gives: CDR3 length, J gene, V gene, clone size, D gene, CDR3 DNA, CDR3 protein. A D gene is named only where the DNA matches it firmly. Clone size is given for some rows only: seen once, a few or many times, or a class if the clone is expanded.

CDR3 length: 17
J gene: TRBJ1-5
V gene: TRBV7-8
clone size: many
D gene: TRBD1
CDR3 DNA: TGTGCCAGCAGCTACACAGGGGAGGGATATAGCAATCAGCCCCAGCATTTT
CDR3 protein: CASSYTGEGYSNQPQHF

CDR3 length: 15
J gene: TRBJ1-2
V gene: TRBV6-6
clone size: few
D gene: -
CDR3 DNA: TGTGCCAGCAGTTACTTGCCAGCACAGACCTATGGCTACACCTTC
CDR3 protein: CASSYLPAQTYGYTF

CDR3 length: 17
J gene: TRBJ2-3
V gene: TRBV9
clone size: -
D gene: -
CDR3 DNA: TGTGCCAGCAGCGTAACGCATGGACAGACATCCACAGATACGCAGTATTTT
CDR3 protein: CASSVTHGQTSTDTQYF

CDR3 length: 16
J gene: TRBJ1-4
V gene: TRBV2
clone size: -
D gene: -
CDR3 DNA: TGTGCCAGCAGTGAATCAAGGACATTTACTAATGAAAAACTGTTTTTT
CDR3 protein: CASSESRTFTNEKLFF

CDR3 length: 16
J gene: TRBJ1-3
V gene: TRBV11-2
clone size: -
D gene: -
CDR3 DNA: TGTGCCAGCAGCTGGGGGGACTCGGCGAAGGGAAACACCATATATTTT
CDR3 protein: CASSWGDSAKGNTIYF

CDR3 length: 16
J gene: TRBJ2-3
V gene: TRBV7-9
clone size: many
D gene: TRBD2
CDR3 DNA: TGTGCCAGCAGCGACCTCGGCGGGGGGTCCACAGATACGCAGTATTTT
CDR3 protein: CASSDLGGGSTDTQYF

CDR3 length: 14
J gene: TRBJ1-5
V gene: TRBV28
clone size: -
D gene: -
CDR3 DNA: TGTGCCAGCAGTTTTAGGGGACGGTATCAGCCCCAGCATTTT
CDR3 protein: CASSFRGRYQPQHF

CDR3 length: 11
J gene: TRBJ1-2
V gene: TRBV12-3/TRBV12-4
clone size: few
D gene: TRBD1
CDR3 DNA: TGTGGGTCAGGGGGACACTATGGCTACACCTTC
CDR3 protein: CGSGGHYGYTF

CDR3 length: 14
J gene: TRBJ2-1
V gene: TRBV7-8
clone size: few
D gene: TRBD2
CDR3 DNA: TGTGCCAGCAGCCCATACGCAAGCGGGGGAGAGCAGTTCTTC
CDR3 protein: CASSPYASGGEQFF

CDR3 length: 13
J gene: TRBJ2-7
V gene: TRBV7-2
clone size: few
D gene: -
CDR3 DNA: TGTGCCAGCAGCTTATCCGGGCGCCACGAGCAGTACTTC
CDR3 protein: CASSLSGRHEQYF

CDR3 length: 16
J gene: TRBJ1-2
V gene: TRBV10-3
clone size: -
D gene: -
CDR3 DNA: TGTGCCATCAGTGAGTTGGGGGACGGCGGAATGAGAGGCTACACCTTC
CDR3 protein: CAISELGDGGMRGYTF

CDR3 length: 12
J gene: TRBJ2-7
V gene: TRBV6-2/TRBV6-3
clone size: -
D gene: -
CDR3 DNA: TGTGCCAGCAGTTACGGGGCAGACGAGCAGTACTTC
CDR3 protein: CASSYGADEQYF

CDR3 length: 15
J gene: TRBJ2-3
V gene: TRBV27
clone size: -
D gene: TRBD1
CDR3 DNA: TGTGCCAGCAGTTTAACAGGGGGCGGGACAGATACGCAGTATTTT
CDR3 protein: CASSLTGGGTDTQYF

CDR3 length: 14
J gene: TRBJ1-5
V gene: TRBV6-2/TRBV6-3
clone size: -
D gene: -
CDR3 DNA: TGTGCCAGCAGTTACCAGACGGTGAATCAGCCCCAGCATTTT
CDR3 protein: CASSYQTVNQPQHF

CDR3 length: 15
J gene: TRBJ2-7
V gene: TRBV7-2
clone size: -
D gene: -
CDR3 DNA: TGTGCCAGCAGCTTATCAGATGGGATCGTCTACGAGCAGTACTTC
CDR3 protein: CASSLSDGIVYEQYF

CDR3 length: 20
J gene: TRBJ2-3
V gene: TRBV12-3/TRBV12-4
clone size: -
D gene: TRBD2
CDR3 DNA: TGTGCCAGCAGTTTAGCGCTCTTGGGACTAGCGGGGGGGCCCACAGATACGCAGTATTTT
CDR3 protein: CASSLALLGLAGGPTDTQYF

CDR3 length: 16
J gene: TRBJ2-7
V gene: TRBV20-1
clone size: -
D gene: -
CDR3 DNA: TGCAGTGCTCCGGGCCTGTTAATCCTCAGCTCCTACGAGCAGTACTTC
CDR3 protein: CSAPGLLILSSYEQYF

CDR3 length: 14
J gene: TRBJ1-3
V gene: TRBV12-3/TRBV12-4
clone size: -
D gene: TRBD1
CDR3 DNA: TGTGCCAGTGTGGGACAGGGCACCAGAAACACCATATATTTT
CDR3 protein: CASVGQGTRNTIYF

CDR3 length: 12
J gene: TRBJ1-2
V gene: TRBV29-1
clone size: few
D gene: TRBD1
CDR3 DNA: TGCAGCGTGCCGGGACAGGTCTATGGCTACACCTTC
CDR3 protein: CSVPGQVYGYTF

CDR3 length: 13
J gene: TRBJ1-5
V gene: TRBV11-2
clone size: -
D gene: -
CDR3 DNA: TGTGCCAGCAGCTCCGGGACTCCCCGGCCCCAGCATTTT
CDR3 protein: CASSSGTPRPQHF

CDR3 length: 13
J gene: TRBJ1-6
V gene: TRBV12-3/TRBV12-4
clone size: -
D gene: -
CDR3 DNA: TGTGCCAGCAGTTTAGTTACATCTTCACCCCTCCACTTT
CDR3 protein: CASSLVTSSPLHF

CDR3 length: 15
J gene: TRBJ2-2
V gene: TRBV7-4
clone size: -
D gene: -
CDR3 DNA: TGTGCCAGCAGCTTACAGAGGCGGTTTACCGGGGAGCTGTTTTTT
CDR3 protein: CASSLQRRFTGELFF

CDR3 length: 11
J gene: TRBJ1-1
V gene: TRBV20-1
clone size: -
D gene: -
CDR3 DNA: TGCAGTGCTAGGGGAGCTGTTGAAGCTTTCTTT
CDR3 protein: CSARGAVEAFF

CDR3 length: 12
J gene: TRBJ2-1
V gene: TRBV7-2
clone size: many
D gene: TRBD2
CDR3 DNA: TGTGCCAGCAGACCGACTAGCGGGCCGCAGTTCTTC
CDR3 protein: CASRPTSGPQFF

CDR3 length: 13
J gene: TRBJ2-1
V gene: TRBV4-1
clone size: -
D gene: -
CDR3 DNA: TGCGCCAGCAGCCATATTCCACTCAATGAGCAGTTCTTC
CDR3 protein: CASSHIPLNEQFF

CDR3 length: 16
J gene: TRBJ2-2
V gene: TRBV7-2
clone size: many
D gene: TRBD1
CDR3 DNA: TGTGCCAGCAGCTCGGCCTCGGGACAGGGGACCGGGGAGCTGTTTTTT
CDR3 protein: CASSSASGQGTGELFF

CDR3 length: 14
J gene: TRBJ2-1
V gene: TRBV4-1
clone size: -
D gene: -
CDR3 DNA: TGCGCCAGCAGCCAAGATCCTTTCTACAATGAGCAGTTCTTC
CDR3 protein: CASSQDPFYNEQFF

CDR3 length: 14
J gene: TRBJ1-1
V gene: TRBV4-3
clone size: many
D gene: -
CDR3 DNA: TGCGCCAGCAGCCAAGACAGGGCTAACACTGAAGCTTTCTTT
CDR3 protein: CASSQDRANTEAFF

CDR3 length: 16
J gene: TRBJ2-5
V gene: TRBV5-6
clone size: -
D gene: TRBD2
CDR3 DNA: TGTGCCAGCAGCGGTGGACTAGCGGGGAACCAAGAGACCCAGTACTTC
CDR3 protein: CASSGGLAGNQETQYF

CDR3 length: 15
J gene: TRBJ2-7
V gene: TRBV4-3
clone size: once
D gene: TRBD1
CDR3 DNA: TGCGCCAGCAGCCTAACGGACAGGGGATCCTACGAGCAGTACTTC
CDR3 protein: CASSLTDRGSYEQYF

CDR3 length: 18
J gene: TRBJ2-1
V gene: TRBV4-3
clone size: -
D gene: TRBD2
CDR3 DNA: TGCGCCAGCAGCCAAGCGCGGGGGGGCTTCGGGACCTACAATGAGCAGTTCTTC
CDR3 protein: CASSQARGGFGTYNEQFF

CDR3 length: 16
J gene: TRBJ2-7
V gene: TRBV28
clone size: -
D gene: TRBD2
CDR3 DNA: TGTGCCAGCAGTTTCTCTGGGCGGGGGAGCTCCTACGAGCAGTACTTC
CDR3 protein: CASSFSGRGSSYEQYF

CDR3 length: 13
J gene: TRBJ1-1
V gene: TRBV12-3/TRBV12-4
clone size: once
D gene: -
CDR3 DNA: TGTGCCAGCAGTACCACAGGGCCCACTGAAGCTTTCTTT
CDR3 protein: CASSTTGPTEAFF

CDR3 length: 16
J gene: TRBJ2-1
V gene: TRBV20-1
clone size: -
D gene: TRBD2
CDR3 DNA: TGCAGCGCGGGACTAGCGGGGGGGGGAACCTACAATGAGCAGTTCTTC
CDR3 protein: CSAGLAGGGTYNEQFF

CDR3 length: 14
J gene: TRBJ2-3
V gene: TRBV3-1
clone size: -
D gene: -
CDR3 DNA: TGTGCCAGCAGCCATGCGGGACCTACAGATACGCAGTATTTT
CDR3 protein: CASSHAGPTDTQYF

CDR3 length: 17
J gene: TRBJ2-1
V gene: TRBV4-3
clone size: -
D gene: -
CDR3 DNA: TGCGCCCGCAGCCAAGAGTCCCTGTCCCCAGCCTACAATGAGCAGTTCTTC
CDR3 protein: CARSQESLSPAYNEQFF

CDR3 length: 16
J gene: TRBJ2-7
V gene: TRBV7-9
clone size: -
D gene: -
CDR3 DNA: TGTGCCAGCAGCTTCCCGCCGGGGAATTCAGAAGACGAGCAGTACTTC
CDR3 protein: CASSFPPGNSEDEQYF

CDR3 length: 15
J gene: TRBJ1-4
V gene: TRBV4-2
clone size: few
D gene: -
CDR3 DNA: TGTGCCAGCAGCCAAGGGGGGTTATCTAATGAAAAACTGTTTTTT
CDR3 protein: CASSQGGLSNEKLFF

CDR3 length: 15
J gene: TRBJ2-2
V gene: TRBV7-2
clone size: -
D gene: TRBD1
CDR3 DNA: TGTGCCAGCAGCTGGCGACAGGGGACCACCGGGGAGCTGTTTTTT
CDR3 protein: CASSWRQGTTGELFF

CDR3 length: 14
J gene: TRBJ1-1
V gene: TRBV6-2/TRBV6-3
clone size: -
D gene: -
CDR3 DNA: TGTGCCAGCAGTTACTCGCCGAGTAACACTGAAGCTTTCTTT
CDR3 protein: CASSYSPSNTEAFF

CDR3 length: 15
J gene: TRBJ2-2
V gene: TRBV19
clone size: -
D gene: TRBD2
CDR3 DNA: TGTGCCAGTACGGCGGGACGGGAGGGCACCGGGGAGCTGTTTTTT
CDR3 protein: CASTAGREGTGELFF

CDR3 length: 13
J gene: TRBJ2-7
V gene: TRBV7-3
clone size: -
D gene: -
CDR3 DNA: TGTGCCAGCAGCTTCTACCCAGAGGACGAGCAGTACTTC
CDR3 protein: CASSFYPEDEQYF